Given below is one TCR beta chain in context. The sample comes from a study of blood T cell repertoires in COVID-19. As handled by the study authors: Researchers report that nucleated cell counts were estimated from reference gene primer amplification. TCRdb's copy holds only in-frame clones and misses some; the assay was immunoSEQ multiplex PCR. The V and J calls and clone size were taken over from that table, and D and trimming were inferred from the DNA. The data contain a few hundred thousand clones, around 87% of them singletons. Losses at the gene ends were 1 base for V and 10 bases for J; bases not matched to a gene: 3. The CDR3 is 12 amino acids.

This clonotype was sampled from a woman between 65 and 79 years old with active or convalescent COVID-19. The chain couples TRBV12-3 or TRBV12-4 to TRBJ1-2; TRBD1 matches 7 bases. Sequenced input: peripheral blood. The CDR3 DNA is TGTGCCAGCAGTTTAGAAGGGGGCCTCTACACCTTC. Translating it yields CASSLEGGLYTF.